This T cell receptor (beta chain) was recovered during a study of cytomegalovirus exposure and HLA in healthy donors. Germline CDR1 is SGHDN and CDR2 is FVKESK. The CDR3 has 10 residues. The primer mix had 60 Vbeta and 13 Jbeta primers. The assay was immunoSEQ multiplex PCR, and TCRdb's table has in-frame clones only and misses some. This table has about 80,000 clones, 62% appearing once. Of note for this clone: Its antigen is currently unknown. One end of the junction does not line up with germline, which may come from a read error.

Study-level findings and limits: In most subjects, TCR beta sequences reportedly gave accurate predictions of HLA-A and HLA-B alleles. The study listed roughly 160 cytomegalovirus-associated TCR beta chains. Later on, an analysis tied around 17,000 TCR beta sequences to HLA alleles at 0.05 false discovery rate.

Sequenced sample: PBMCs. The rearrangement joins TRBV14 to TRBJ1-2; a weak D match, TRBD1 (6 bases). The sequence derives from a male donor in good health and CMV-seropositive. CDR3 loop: CASRGGGCTF. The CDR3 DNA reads TGTGCCAGCAGAGGGGGGGGCTGCACCTTC.